The T cell receptor beta chain under discussion was sequenced for a study of blood T cell repertoires in COVID-19. Produced via immunoSEQ multiplex PCR; TCRdb's table is partial and in-frame only. The profile covers approximately 250,000 clones, with around 88% appearing a single time and 5% to 7% taken by the ten largest. In this sample, this clone turned up once. This clonotype was sampled from a woman older than 75 with COVID-19, enrolled during active disease. The sequencing input was peripheral blood.

The CDR3 DNA reads TGTGCCAGCAGAAGAGGGGGATTTAATAGCAATCAGCCCCAGCATTTT. This encodes CASRRGGFNSNQPQHF. V is TRBV2 and J is TRBJ1-5; the D gene is possibly TRBD1 (6 bases). The germline V and J ends were trimmed by 6 bases and 0 bases, with 15 bases remaining between them. CDR1 is SNHLY, CDR2 FYNNEI, per germline. This CDR3 contains 16 residues.